The rows below give T cell receptor beta chains drawn from one sample of a study of blood T cell repertoires in COVID-19. TCRdb's table, derived via immunoSEQ multiplex PCR, lists solely in-frame clones and lacks some. The sample lists 15,000 to 20,000 clones; 80% to 90% were seen once. Sequences were obtained from peripheral blood. Source of these receptors: a human donor in a cohort sampled during active COVID-19. Both conserved end residues are part of each CDR3. D genes are given only for firm matches. Only part of the rows carry a size: once, few, many, or a class if the clone is expanded.

>TRBV5-1|TRBJ2-1|NA|TRBD2
TGCGCCAGCAGCATAGCGGGCGGCAATGAGCAGTTCTTC
CASSIAGGNEQFF
>TRBV3-1/TRBV3-2|TRBJ1-5|NA|NA
TGTGCCAGCAGCCCGGGGGGTTGGGGATATCAGCCCCAGCATTTT
CASSPGGWGYQPQHF
>TRBV28|TRBJ1-5|NA|NA
TGTGCCAGCAAAGAGCTCAATCAGCCCCAGCATTTT
CASKELNQPQHF
>TRBV6-2/TRBV6-3|TRBJ1-5|NA|NA
TGTGCCAGCAGTCCCACCGGAACAGGATTCGGGAATCAGCCCCAGCATTTT
CASSPTGTGFGNQPQHF
>TRBV5-1|TRBJ2-5|NA|TRBD2
TGCGCCAGCAGCTTGATAGCGGGAGAAGAGACCCAGTACTTC
CASSLIAGEETQYF
>TRBV11-2|TRBJ1-3|NA|NA
TGTGCCAGCAGCTTAGCGGGGGGAAACACCATATATTTT
CASSLAGGNTIYF
>TRBV19|TRBJ2-7|NA|TRBD1
TGTGCCAGTAGTATCGCCGGGACAGGGATTTACGAGCAGTACTTC
CASSIAGTGIYEQYF
>TRBV4-1|TRBJ2-6|once|TRBD2
TGCGCCAGCAGCCAAAAGAGGGGAGGGTCTGGGGCCAACGTCCTGACTTTC
CASSQKRGGSGANVLTF
>TRBV6-5|TRBJ2-3|NA|NA
TGTGCCAGCAGGCGGATGGAGACAGATACGCAGTATTTT
CASRRMETDTQYF
>TRBV14|TRBJ2-5|NA|NA
TGTGCCAGCAGCCAAGACAGGGGACAGACCCAGTACTTC
CASSQDRGQTQYF
>TRBV28|TRBJ1-2|NA|NA
TGTGCCAGCAGTTTCCTGGGGCGAGGTGGCTACACCTTC
CASSFLGRGGYTF
>TRBV15|TRBJ2-5|NA|TRBD2
TGTGCCACCAGCAGAGATCTAGCGGGGGGGACCCAGTACTTC
CATSRDLAGGTQYF
>TRBV3-1/TRBV3-2|TRBJ2-7|NA|NA
TGTGCCAGCAGCCAAGGGTGGAGCTCCTACGAGCAGTACTTC
CASSQGWSSYEQYF
>TRBV1|TRBJ2-7|few|NA
TGCACCAGCAGCCACCTACGGGAGGACCGGAGGAACGAGCAGTACTTC
CTSSHLREDRRNEQYF
>TRBV19|TRBJ2-7|NA|NA
TGTGCCAGTAGAGACACCCAGGGTTTGGAGCAGTACTTC
CASRDTQGLEQYF
>TRBV20-1|TRBJ2-3|once|TRBD2
TGCAGTGCTAGTAATCTAGCGGGGACCACAGATACGCAGTATTTT
CSASNLAGTTDTQYF
>TRBV4-1|TRBJ2-7|NA|TRBD1
TGCGCCAGCAGCCTCGGGACAGTCGACGAGCAGTACTTC
CASSLGTVDEQYF
>TRBV5-1|TRBJ2-2|NA|TRBD2
TGCGCCAGCAGCGGGGGACTAGCGGGAGAAAGGATCGGGGAGCTGTTTTTT
CASSGGLAGERIGELFF
>TRBV29-1|TRBJ2-1|NA|TRBD2
TGCAGCGTTAGGGGGCTAGCGGGATTATCCTACAATGAGCAGTTCTTC
CSVRGLAGLSYNEQFF
>TRBV4-1|TRBJ1-4|NA|NA
TGCGCCAGCAGCCAGCCCCCGGGAGGACCCGAGAAACTGTTTTTT
CASSQPPGGPEKLFF
>TRBV29-1|TRBJ1-4|NA|NA
TGCAGCGTTAACCAGAATGAAAAACTGTTTTTT
CSVNQNEKLFF
>TRBV19|TRBJ1-5|NA|TRBD1
TGTGCTTCCATCAACCGGGACAGGGGACGGAATCAGCCCCAGCATTTT
CASINRDRGRNQPQHF